The present T cell receptor beta chain was sequenced within a study of T cell repertoires in cytomegalovirus infection. TCRdb re-analysed the reads in MiXCR, keeping a single row per CDR3 protein. Here the sample spans about 310,000 distinct CDR3 sequences, around 25% being singletons. This clonotype showed up just a few times. The antigen is unknown. This clonotype originated in a human donor in good health (CMV status not recorded). Some clones in this sample may be carry-over from other donors' samples. Here the sequenced sample was cultured PBMCs, taken from culture after CMV antigen stimulation.

The DNA for the CDR3 is TGTGCCAGCTCAGCTCGATTCACCGGGACGGCAGCGGCTAGCGGGAGCGAGCAGTACTTC. This gives the protein CASSARFTGTAAASGSEQYF. The chain recombines TRBV18 with TRBJ2-7, with 10 bases aligning to TRBD2. The CDR3 extends over 20 amino acids. The V and J ends lost 5 bases and 6 bases, in that order; junction bases with no gene match: 25. Germline CDR1 reads KGHSH; CDR2 reads LQKENI.